This TCR beta chain was obtained from a study of T cells after posttransplantation cyclophosphamide. Study-wide results and caveats: Skin or GI-infiltrating T cells shared few TRB sequences with blood. Donor-recipient repertoire similarity was low at 1-2 months, rising over year one. Recipient CMV seropositivity and CMV reactivation strongly tracked TRB clonality.

Assay used: immunoSEQ multiplex PCR; TCRdb lists only in-frame clones, some missing. The sample consists of 45,000 or so clones, about 90% of them appearing once. A remark on this clone: Antigen specificity is unknown.

This clonotype was obtained from a woman in her fifties or sixties in good health and a related stem cell transplant donor. The sample consisted of PBMCs.

The CDR3 coding sequence is TGTGCCAGCAGCCAAGACCCGCAGGGGGATCAGCCCCAGCATTTT. Encoded protein: CASSQDPQGDQPQHF. The chain joins TRBV4-2 to TRBJ1-5; 7 bases match TRBD1. After removal of 0 bases from V and 5 bases from J, the junction contained 4 bases not matched to a gene. Germline-derived CDR1 and CDR2 are LGHNA and YNFKEQ. The CDR3 is 15 amino acids.